This is a list of T cell receptor beta chains from one sample in a study of a mutant IDH1 vaccine in newly diagnosed glioma. Antigen specificity for these receptors is unknown. TCRdb's copy holds only in-frame clones and misses some; the assay was immunoSEQ multiplex PCR. The sample carries roughly 120,000 clones, around 77% recorded once. The specimen was PBMCs, collected from a glioma patient whose treatment included an IDH1 peptide vaccine. The origin of the receptors is a man between 35 and 55 years old with glioma. CDR3s include the opening cysteine and the closing phenylalanine or tryptophan. A D gene is named only where the DNA matches it firmly. Part of the rows lack a size; the others show once, few, many or a class for expanded clones.

CDR3 | DNA | J | D | V | size
CASSLSWNSNQPQHF | TGTGCCAGCAGTTTATCGTGGAATAGCAATCAGCCCCAGCATTTT | TRBJ1-5 | . | TRBV27 | .
CASSLGPGGEQYF | TGTGCCAGCAGCTTAGGGCCAGGGGGCGAGCAGTACTTC | TRBJ2-7 | TRBD1 | TRBV7-9 | .
CASSLAGRSDTQYF | TGTGCCAGCAGCCTAGCGGGAAGGTCAGATACGCAGTATTTT | TRBJ2-3 | TRBD2 | TRBV7-2 | .
CASSLALPMSDTQYF | TGTGCCAGCAGCTTAGCTCTCCCTATGTCAGATACGCAGTATTTT | TRBJ2-3 | . | TRBV7-9 | .
CASSFLRVEDTQYF | TGTGCCAGCAGCTTCCTACGGGTTGAAGATACGCAGTATTTT | TRBJ2-3 | . | TRBV13 | .
CASSIRGQPQHF | TGTGCCAGTAGTATAAGGGGGCAGCCCCAGCATTTT | TRBJ1-5 | . | TRBV19 | .
CAIRPGRASYEQYF | TGTGCCATCCGTCCGGGCAGGGCATCCTACGAGCAGTACTTC | TRBJ2-7 | . | TRBV10-3 | .
CASSYSTWGATEAFF | TGTGCCAGCAGTTACTCCACTTGGGGTGCCACTGAAGCTTTCTTT | TRBJ1-1 | . | TRBV6-6 | .
CASSPLGNGNQPQHF | TGCGCCAGCAGCCCCCTTGGTAATGGCAATCAGCCCCAGCATTTT | TRBJ1-5 | . | TRBV5-1 | .
CASWTGGPQPQHF | TGTGCCAGCTGGACAGGGGGCCCTCAGCCCCAGCATTTT | TRBJ1-5 | TRBD1 | TRBV6-5 | .
CASSEGQHYSPLHF | TGCGCCAGCAGTGAAGGCCAGCACTATTCACCCCTCCACTTT | TRBJ1-6 | . | TRBV10-1 | .
CASSEGQADYGYTF | TGTGCCAGCAGCGAGGGACAGGCAGACTATGGCTACACCTTC | TRBJ1-2 | TRBD1 | TRBV7-3 | .
CASSIQDSTGELFF | TGTGCCAGCTCAATACAAGACTCCACCGGGGAGCTGTTTTTT | TRBJ2-2 | . | TRBV18 | .
CASSPPATYGYTF | TGTGCCAGCTCACCACCCGCGACCTATGGCTACACCTTC | TRBJ1-2 | . | TRBV18 | .
CASSLGAGLYNEQFF | TGTGCCAGCAGCTTAGGGGCGGGACTCTACAATGAGCAGTTCTTC | TRBJ2-1 | . | TRBV7-8 | .
CASSEVPWGAFF | TGTGCCAGCAGTGAGGTCCCGTGGGGGGCTTTCTTT | TRBJ1-1 | . | TRBV6-1 | .
CASSQTHQGASYEQYF | TGTGCCAGCAGCCAAACACACCAGGGAGCCTCCTACGAGCAGTACTTC | TRBJ2-7 | . | TRBV4-2 | .
CASSPLESGSQETQYF | TGTGCCAGCAGCCCCCTTGAAAGCGGCTCTCAAGAGACCCAGTACTTC | TRBJ2-5 | . | TRBV28 | .
CASSQPGQGAGEQYF | TGCGCCAGCAGCCAACCGGGACAGGGGGCGGGAGAGCAGTACTTC | TRBJ2-7 | TRBD1 | TRBV5-1 | once
CASSQLAGGTDTQYF | TGTGCCAGCAGTCAACTAGCGGGAGGGACAGATACGCAGTATTTT | TRBJ2-3 | TRBD2 | TRBV13 | .
CASSPLGQITGELFF | TGTGCCAGCAGCCCCCTGGGACAGATCACCGGGGAGCTGTTTTTT | TRBJ2-2 | TRBD1 | TRBV11-2 | .
CASRPDRGSSTEAFF | TGTGCCAGCAGGCCCGACAGGGGCTCGAGCACTGAAGCTTTCTTT | TRBJ1-1 | TRBD1 | TRBV5-6 | .
CASSRETGGSYEQYF | TGTGCCAGCAGTCGCGAGACAGGGGGCTCCTACGAGCAGTACTTC | TRBJ2-7 | TRBD1 | TRBV27 | .
CASSEGTSGWSSYNEQFF | TGTGCCAGCAGTGAAGGGACTAGCGGTTGGAGCTCCTACAATGAGCAGTTCTTC | TRBJ2-1 | TRBD2 | TRBV6-1 | .
CASSLSPTETQYF | TGTGCCAGCAGTCTCTCACCCACGGAGACCCAGTACTTC | TRBJ2-5 | . | TRBV25-1 | .
CASSVGPGGKGNEQFF | TGTGCCAGCAGCGTAGGTCCGGGAGGAAAGGGCAATGAGCAGTTCTTC | TRBJ2-1 | TRBD2 | TRBV9 | .
CAWRDRARNTIYF | TGTGCCTGGAGGGACAGGGCTAGAAACACCATATATTTT | TRBJ1-3 | TRBD1 | TRBV30 | .
CASSYSYRAPTYEQYF | TGTGCCAGCAGTTACTCGTATAGGGCGCCCACCTACGAGCAGTACTTC | TRBJ2-7 | . | TRBV6-6 | .
CASSSLSYEQYF | TGTGCCAGCAGCTCCCTTAGCTACGAGCAGTACTTC | TRBJ2-7 | . | TRBV7-8 | .
CASTELRGPGQENYGYTF | TGTGCCAGCACCGAACTTAGGGGGCCGGGACAGGAGAACTATGGCTACACCTTC | TRBJ1-2 | TRBD1 | TRBV2 | .
CASSPNRGGTEAFF | TGTGCCAGCAGCCCGAACAGGGGTGGCACTGAAGCTTTCTTT | TRBJ1-1 | TRBD1 | TRBV6-5 | .
CASSFSPRGGSYEQYF | TGCGCCAGCAGCTTTTCCCCCCGGGGGGGCTCCTACGAGCAGTACTTC | TRBJ2-7 | TRBD2 | TRBV5-1 | .
CASGLAGIETQYF | TGTGCCAGCGGATTAGCGGGGATAGAGACCCAGTACTTC | TRBJ2-5 | TRBD2 | TRBV7-2 | .
CASSPGNEQFF | TGTGCCAGCTCACCGGGGAATGAGCAGTTCTTC | TRBJ2-1 | . | TRBV18 | .
CSVFQGGTEAFF | TGCAGCGTCTTTCAGGGGGGGACTGAAGCTTTCTTT | TRBJ1-1 | TRBD1 | TRBV29-1 | few
CASSLASAGGTDTQYF | TGCGCCAGCAGCTTGGCCTCAGCGGGGGGCACAGATACGCAGTATTTT | TRBJ2-3 | TRBD2 | TRBV5-1 | .
CASSQEPRTEAFF | TGTGCCAGCAGCCAAGAACCGCGGACTGAAGCTTTCTTT | TRBJ1-1 | . | TRBV4-2 | many
CASSQDRRGETQYF | TGTGCCAGCAGCCAAGATCGAAGAGGAGAGACCCAGTACTTC | TRBJ2-5 | . | TRBV14 | .
CAIRDSGGGRDTQYF | TGTGCCATCAGGGATAGCGGGGGGGGACGAGATACGCAGTATTTT | TRBJ2-3 | TRBD2 | TRBV10-3 | once
CASSPVQGGHEQYF | TGTGCCAGCAGCCCAGTACAGGGGGGACACGAGCAGTACTTC | TRBJ2-7 | TRBD1 | TRBV7-8 | once
CASSLLQGAAGELFF | TGTGCCAGCAGCTTATTACAGGGGGCGGCCGGGGAGCTGTTTTTT | TRBJ2-2 | TRBD1 | TRBV7-6 | .